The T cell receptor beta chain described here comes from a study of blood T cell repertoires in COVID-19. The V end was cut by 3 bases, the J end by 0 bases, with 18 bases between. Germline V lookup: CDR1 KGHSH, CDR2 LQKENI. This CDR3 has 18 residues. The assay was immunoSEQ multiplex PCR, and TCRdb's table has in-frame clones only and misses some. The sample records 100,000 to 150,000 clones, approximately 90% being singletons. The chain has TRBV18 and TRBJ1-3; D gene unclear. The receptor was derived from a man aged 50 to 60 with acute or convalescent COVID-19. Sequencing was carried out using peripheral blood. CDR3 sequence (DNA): TGTGCCAGCTCACCCCCCGTGGGGAGCCTCCACTCTGGAAACACCATATATTTT. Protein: CASSPPVGSLHSGNTIYF.